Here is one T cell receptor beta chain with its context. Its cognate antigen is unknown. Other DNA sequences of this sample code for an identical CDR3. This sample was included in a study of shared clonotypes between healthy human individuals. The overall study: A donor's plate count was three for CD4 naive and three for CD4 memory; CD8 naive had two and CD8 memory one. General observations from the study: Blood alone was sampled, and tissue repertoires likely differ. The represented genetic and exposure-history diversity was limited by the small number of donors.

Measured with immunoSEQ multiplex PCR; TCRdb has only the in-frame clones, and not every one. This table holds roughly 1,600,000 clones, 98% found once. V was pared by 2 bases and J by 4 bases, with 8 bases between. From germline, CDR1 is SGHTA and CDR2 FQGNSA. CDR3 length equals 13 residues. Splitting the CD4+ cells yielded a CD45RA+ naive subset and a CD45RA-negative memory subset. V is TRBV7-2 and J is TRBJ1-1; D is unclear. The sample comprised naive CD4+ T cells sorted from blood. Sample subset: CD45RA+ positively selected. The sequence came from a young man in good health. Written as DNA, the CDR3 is TGTGCCAGCAGCTTAAGTCGAGGCACTGAAGCTTTCTTT. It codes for CASSLSRGTEAFF.